This T cell receptor (beta chain) appears in the sequencing data of a study of beta chain features in type 1 diabetes. Sequencing targeted expressed TCRB transcripts, as all isolated RNA had been reverse transcribed. Sequencing used immunoSEQ multiplex PCR; TCRdb keeps in-frame clones, though not all of them. The profile shows some 410,000 clones, 11% of them singletons. The V gene's germline CDR1 is LNHDA and CDR2 SQIVND (reference sequence). V dropped 3 bases and J dropped 7 bases, with 7 bases sitting between them. The CDR3 consists of 12 residues. Comment on this clone: Its specificity is unknown. This sample includes further DNA sequences coding for the same CDR3.

Points from the study as a whole: Within patients, naive, central memory and Treg TCRB repertoires seemed more similar than within healthy donors.

The TCR was taken from a woman aged 18-29 years in good health. This chain uses TRBV19 with TRBJ2-1, with no clear D. The sample was naive CD4+ T cells from blood. CDR3 residues: CASSIMGNEQFF. Here the CDR3 DNA reads TGTGCCAGTAGTATCATGGGAAATGAGCAGTTCTTC.